This T cell receptor beta chain appears in the sequencing data of a study of blood T cells in healthy people across ages. This clonotype was detected many times. Using a J-beta primer mix together with a sample-barcoded 5' primer, a second PCR was run for about 6 to 12 cycles. From the 5' RACE reads, TCRdb called clonotypes with MiXCR, one entry per CDR3 protein. The sample lists about 560,000 distinct CDR3 sequences; about 29% were seen once. Every sample had a minimum of 6.5 million PBMCs isolated. Germline V gene data show CDR1 as WSHSY and CDR2 as SAAADI. V lost 3 bases, J lost 7 bases, and 10 bases lay in between. The CDR3 spans 14 residues. This same sample was also taken into another study, of T cells of mothers and their children.

The chain combines TRBV10-2 with TRBJ1-6; TRBD1 might be the D (5 bases). Input material: blood. This TCR was sampled from a boy aged 2 to 10 in good health. CDR3 sequence: CASSERTMNSPLHF. The CDR3, as DNA: TGCGCCAGCAGTGAACGGACAATGAATTCACCCCTCCACTTT.